This T cell receptor (beta chain) was identified in a study of T cells after yellow fever vaccination. Overall study findings and caveats: The booster saw the reappearance of most primary-vaccination clones (around 96% CD4, 88% CD8). FACS-sorted repertoires could contain abundant clonotypes contaminating from the bulk population.

TCRdb fed the 5' RACE reads into MiXCR, producing one record per CDR3 protein. The sample has about 85,000 distinct CDR3 sequences; about 14% are singletons. V was trimmed by 2 bases and J by 1 base, leaving 10 bases between them. Germline CDR1 MNHEY, CDR2 SMNVEV (reference sequence). The CDR3 length is 15 residues. This chain links TRBV27 with TRBJ2-3, with no clear D. The sequence came from a man between 18 and 29 years old who received the YFV17D yellow fever vaccine. Specimen: CD8+ T cells not binding an NS4B(214-222) dextramer, sorted from PBMCs, collected 21 days after the first yellow fever vaccination. The CDR3 reads CASSLTGWGTDTQYF. CDR3 DNA sequence: TGTGCCAGCAGTTTAACGGGTTGGGGCACAGATACGCAGTATTTT.